Below, 20 T cell receptor beta chains from the same sample are listed, as sequenced in a study of blood T cell repertoires in COVID-19 (TCRdb year 2020). Receptor libraries were prepared by the immunoSEQ multiplex PCR assay. TCRdb obtained this table from immuneACCESS and retained in-frame rearrangements with V and J assigned. These tables miss some clones; where compared with another copy, unresolved V genes account for less than half of the shortfall, and the remainder is unexplained. The sample table lists more than 110,000 clones, around 86% of them with a count of one. The ten most abundant clones make up under 4.5% of the sample. Sequencing was done on a sample of PBMCs or T cells enriched from blood (not recorded which). These receptors originate from a man in his forties or fifties who had recovered from COVID-19.

A single count supports this clone. Written as DNA, the CDR3 is TGTGCCAGCAGCCCACGACAGTACAATGAGCAGTTCTTC. Amino acid sequence: CASSPRQYNEQFF. This rearrangement joins TRBV9 to TRBJ2-1; tentatively, D is TRBD1 (5 bases). V was clipped by 4 bases and J by 4 bases, with 9 bases between them. CDR3 length: 13 amino acids. Germline V CDR1 and CDR2: SGDLS, YYNGEE.

The chain recombines TRBV7-9 with TRBJ1-4; D ambiguous. V was trimmed by 5 bases and J by 1 base, leaving 8 bases between them. CDR3 length equals 14 residues. Per germline, CDR1 SEHNR and CDR2 FQNEAQ (reference sequence). CDR3 coding DNA: TGTGCCAGCAGCCCCTCGGTAACTAATGAAAAACTGTTTTTT. As protein: CASSPSVTNEKLFF.

The chain joins TRBV28 to TRBJ2-7; 9 bases map to TRBD1. This CDR3 has 16 amino acids. After removal of 4 bases from V and 3 bases from J, the junction contained 10 bases not matched to a gene. The V gene's germline CDR1 is MDHEN and CDR2 SYDVKM. CDR3 coding DNA: TGTGCCAGCAGTTCCGTCAACTCGGGACAGGGCTACGAGCAGTACGTC. Translated: CASSSVNSGQGYEQYV.

The chain couples TRBV18 to TRBJ1-1, with 9 nucleotides matching TRBD1. The CDR3 has 16 residues. Germline CDR1 and CDR2: KGHSH and LQKENI. The junction had 9 bases not matched to a gene; V was cut back by 1 base and J by 6 bases. Here the CDR3 DNA reads TGTGCCAGCTCACCACAAGAACTCACAGGGGGCTCTGAAGCTTTCTTT. It translates to CASSPQELTGGSEAFF.

The rearrangement joins TRBV29-1 to TRBJ1-2; D not certain. The V end lost 4 bases, the J end lost 4 bases, and 10 bases lay between the germline ends. The CDR3 totals 12 residues. Germline CDR1 and CDR2: SQVTM and ANQGSEA. The CDR3 spells CSVVEGGYGYTF. The CDR3 nucleotides are TGCAGCGTTGTCGAGGGAGGCTATGGCTACACCTTC.

This rearrangement joins TRBV19 to TRBJ1-1; 8 positions agree with TRBD1. Germline CDR1 reads LNHDA; CDR2 reads SQIVND (reference sequence). The CDR3 is 14 amino acids. The V segment lost 3 bases and the J segment 8 bases; nucleotides outside the gene matches: 8. The CDR3, as DNA: TGTGCCAGTAGTATCCGGACAGGGAAGAGGGAAGCTTTCTTT. Its protein product is CASSIRTGKREAFF.

This clone is classed as medium-sized (0.01 to 0.1%). The rearrangement links TRBV12-5 to TRBJ2-3; 10 bases fit TRBD1. CDR3 length: 16 amino acids. V gave up 6 bases and J gave up 5 bases; unmatched junction bases: 11. In germline, CDR1 is LGHNT, CDR2 FRNRAP. DNA of the CDR3: TGTGCTAGTGGCCCAGCCGGGACAGGGGAGGAAGATACGCAGTATTTT. Translation: CASGPAGTGEEDTQYF.

This sequence joins TRBV5-1 and TRBJ1-3; 11 bases agree with TRBD1. The V segment lost 4 bases and the J segment 2 bases; nucleotides outside the gene matches: 2. The CDR3 has 15 residues. CDR1 is SGHRS and CDR2 is YFSETQ in the germline V gene. The CDR3 DNA follows: TGCGCCAGCAGCGCGGGACAGGGGGCTGGAAACACCATATATTTT. It specifies CASSAGQGAGNTIYF. Full variable domain (remainder filled in from reference TRBV5-1 and TRBJ1-3): KAGVTQTPRYLIKTRGQQVTLSCSPISGHRSVSWYQQTPGQGLQFLFEYFSETQRNKGNFPGRFSGRQFSNSRSEMNVSTLELGDSALYLCASSAGQGAGNTIYFGEGSWLTVV.

The chain carries TRBV18 and TRBJ1-2; 7 bases align to TRBD1. Trimming removed 7 bases from V and 2 bases from J; junction bases left unmatched: 7. CDR3 length: 14 amino acids. Germline CDR1 reads KGHSH; CDR2 reads LQKENI. The CDR3 loop is CASLQGQSNYGYTF. The CDR3 DNA reads TGTGCCAGCTTACAGGGACAGTCCAACTATGGCTACACCTTC. Supplemented by reference TRBV18 and TRBJ1-2, the full variable domain reads NAGVMQNPRHLVRRRGQEARLRCSPMKGHSHVYWYRQLPEEGLKFMVYLQKENIIDESGMPKERFSAEFPKEGPSILRIQQVVRGDSAAYFCASLQGQSNYGYTFGSGTRLTVV.

The chain is built from TRBV11-2 and TRBJ1-2; a weak D match, TRBD1 (6 bases). Trimming shortened V by 4 bases and J by 2 bases, and 14 bases separated the two germline ends. The CDR3 sequence is 15 residues long. Germline CDR1 is SGHAT and CDR2 is FQNNGV. The DNA for the CDR3 is TGTGCCAGCAGCTCCCTTTTTGGGGGCAACTATGGCTACACCTTC. It specifies CASSSLFGGNYGYTF.

The CDR3 DNA reads TGTGCCAGCAGTTTGTCAGGGGTTGGCTACACCTTC. This translates into CASSLSGVGYTF. The chain combines TRBV12-3 or TRBV12-4 with TRBJ1-2; possible D gene TRBD1, 6 bases. The V end lost 3 bases, the J end lost 7 bases, and 9 bases lay between the germline ends. The CDR3 runs to 12 residues.

This chain joins TRBV5-6 and TRBJ1-1, with D perhaps TRBD1 (6 bases). The V and J ends lost 4 bases and 4 bases respectively, with 11 bases between them. The germline CDR1 and CDR2 sequences are SGHDT and YYEEEE. This CDR3 is 13 amino acids long. The CDR3 DNA sequence: TGTGCCAGCAGCGGTACAGGGCCCACTGAAGCTTTCTTT. This translates into CASSGTGPTEAFF.

This rearrangement joins TRBV5-1 to TRBJ2-1; TRBD2 matches 7 bases. CDR3 length equals 18 residues. The junction had 13 bases not matched to a gene; V was cut back by 0 bases and J by 4 bases. Germline V gene data show CDR1 as SGHRS and CDR2 as YFSETQ. CDR3 in amino acids: CASSLVRQMLAEYNEQFF. The DNA of the CDR3 is TGCGCCAGCAGCTTGGTTCGCCAGATGCTAGCGGAATACAATGAGCAGTTCTTC.

The V and J genes are TRBV6-2 or TRBV6-3 and TRBJ2-1, with 9 bases matching TRBD2. Germline trimming cut 5 bases from V and 9 bases from J; bases unmatched to any gene: 17. Per germline, CDR1 MNHEY and CDR2 SVGEGT. CDR3 size: 17 residues. The CDR3 region is CASSPLSRSGGISEQFF. CDR3 sequence (DNA): TGTGCCAGCAGTCCCCTGTCCCGTAGCGGGGGAATTAGTGAGCAGTTCTTC.

The chain links TRBV11-3 to TRBJ2-2; the D gene is possibly TRBD1 (5 bases). The ends were cut back, 3 bases at V and 2 bases at J, with 10 bases in the middle. Germline CDR1 and CDR2: SGHNT and YENEEA. The length of the CDR3 is 15 residues. As DNA, the CDR3 is TGTGCCAGCAGCTTCGGAGACAGAAACACCGGGGAGCTGTTTTTT. Translated: CASSFGDRNTGELFF.

The chain uses TRBV7-2 and TRBJ2-5; 9 bases are shared with TRBD1. After removal of 8 bases from V and 1 base from J, the junction contained 5 bases not matched to a gene. This CDR3 is built from 14 residues. CDR1 is SGHTA, CDR2 FQGNSA, per germline. This CDR3 reads CASGQDRGQETQYF. The DNA of the CDR3 is TGTGCCAGCGGGCAGGACAGGGGCCAAGAGACCCAGTACTTC.

The V gene is TRBV5-1, the J gene TRBJ2-3; D not certain. V lost 0 bases and J lost 2, with 7 bases in between. This CDR3 contains 14 residues. Per germline, CDR1 SGHRS and CDR2 YFSETQ. CDR3 amino acids: CASSLDTVTDTQYF. CDR3 coding DNA: TGCGCCAGCAGCTTGGATACAGTCACAGATACGCAGTATTTT. Full variable domain (remainder filled in from reference TRBV5-1 and TRBJ2-3): KAGVTQTPRYLIKTRGQQVTLSCSPISGHRSVSWYQQTPGQGLQFLFEYFSETQRNKGNFPGRFSGRQFSNSRSEMNVSTLELGDSALYLCASSLDTVTDTQYFGPGTRLTVL.

This clone was detected a few times. The chain combines TRBV7-2 with TRBJ2-3; a possible D gene is TRBD2 (6 bases). Trimming shortened V by 5 bases and J by 1 base, and 16 bases separated the two germline ends. This CDR3 comprises 16 residues. Germline V gene sequence: CDR1 SGHTA, CDR2 FQGNSA. The CDR3 DNA follows: TGTGCCAGCAGCCCAGGGCGGGCTAGCGGCACAGATACGCAGTATTTT. Its protein is CASSPGRASGTDTQYF.

The CDR3 protein is CASSSGGTGNNYGYTF. The CDR3 DNA reads TGTGCCAGCAGTTCCGGCGGGACAGGGAATAACTATGGCTACACCTTC. This chain connects TRBV6-5 to TRBJ1-2; 9 positions agree with TRBD1. This CDR3 has 16 residues. Germline-derived CDR1 and CDR2 are MNHEY and SVGAGI. Trimming removed 4 bases from V and 1 base from J; junction bases left unmatched: 7.

This clone was detected ten times or more. This chain joins TRBV13 and TRBJ2-5; the D is unclear. The CDR3 extends over 13 amino acids. The V end lost 4 bases, the J end lost 2 bases, and 8 bases lay between the germline ends. Looked up from germline, CDR1 is PRHDT and CDR2 is FYEKMQ (reference sequence). CDR3 sequence: CASSYRLQETQYF. CDR3 nucleotide sequence: TGTGCCAGCAGCTATCGACTTCAAGAGACCCAGTACTTC.